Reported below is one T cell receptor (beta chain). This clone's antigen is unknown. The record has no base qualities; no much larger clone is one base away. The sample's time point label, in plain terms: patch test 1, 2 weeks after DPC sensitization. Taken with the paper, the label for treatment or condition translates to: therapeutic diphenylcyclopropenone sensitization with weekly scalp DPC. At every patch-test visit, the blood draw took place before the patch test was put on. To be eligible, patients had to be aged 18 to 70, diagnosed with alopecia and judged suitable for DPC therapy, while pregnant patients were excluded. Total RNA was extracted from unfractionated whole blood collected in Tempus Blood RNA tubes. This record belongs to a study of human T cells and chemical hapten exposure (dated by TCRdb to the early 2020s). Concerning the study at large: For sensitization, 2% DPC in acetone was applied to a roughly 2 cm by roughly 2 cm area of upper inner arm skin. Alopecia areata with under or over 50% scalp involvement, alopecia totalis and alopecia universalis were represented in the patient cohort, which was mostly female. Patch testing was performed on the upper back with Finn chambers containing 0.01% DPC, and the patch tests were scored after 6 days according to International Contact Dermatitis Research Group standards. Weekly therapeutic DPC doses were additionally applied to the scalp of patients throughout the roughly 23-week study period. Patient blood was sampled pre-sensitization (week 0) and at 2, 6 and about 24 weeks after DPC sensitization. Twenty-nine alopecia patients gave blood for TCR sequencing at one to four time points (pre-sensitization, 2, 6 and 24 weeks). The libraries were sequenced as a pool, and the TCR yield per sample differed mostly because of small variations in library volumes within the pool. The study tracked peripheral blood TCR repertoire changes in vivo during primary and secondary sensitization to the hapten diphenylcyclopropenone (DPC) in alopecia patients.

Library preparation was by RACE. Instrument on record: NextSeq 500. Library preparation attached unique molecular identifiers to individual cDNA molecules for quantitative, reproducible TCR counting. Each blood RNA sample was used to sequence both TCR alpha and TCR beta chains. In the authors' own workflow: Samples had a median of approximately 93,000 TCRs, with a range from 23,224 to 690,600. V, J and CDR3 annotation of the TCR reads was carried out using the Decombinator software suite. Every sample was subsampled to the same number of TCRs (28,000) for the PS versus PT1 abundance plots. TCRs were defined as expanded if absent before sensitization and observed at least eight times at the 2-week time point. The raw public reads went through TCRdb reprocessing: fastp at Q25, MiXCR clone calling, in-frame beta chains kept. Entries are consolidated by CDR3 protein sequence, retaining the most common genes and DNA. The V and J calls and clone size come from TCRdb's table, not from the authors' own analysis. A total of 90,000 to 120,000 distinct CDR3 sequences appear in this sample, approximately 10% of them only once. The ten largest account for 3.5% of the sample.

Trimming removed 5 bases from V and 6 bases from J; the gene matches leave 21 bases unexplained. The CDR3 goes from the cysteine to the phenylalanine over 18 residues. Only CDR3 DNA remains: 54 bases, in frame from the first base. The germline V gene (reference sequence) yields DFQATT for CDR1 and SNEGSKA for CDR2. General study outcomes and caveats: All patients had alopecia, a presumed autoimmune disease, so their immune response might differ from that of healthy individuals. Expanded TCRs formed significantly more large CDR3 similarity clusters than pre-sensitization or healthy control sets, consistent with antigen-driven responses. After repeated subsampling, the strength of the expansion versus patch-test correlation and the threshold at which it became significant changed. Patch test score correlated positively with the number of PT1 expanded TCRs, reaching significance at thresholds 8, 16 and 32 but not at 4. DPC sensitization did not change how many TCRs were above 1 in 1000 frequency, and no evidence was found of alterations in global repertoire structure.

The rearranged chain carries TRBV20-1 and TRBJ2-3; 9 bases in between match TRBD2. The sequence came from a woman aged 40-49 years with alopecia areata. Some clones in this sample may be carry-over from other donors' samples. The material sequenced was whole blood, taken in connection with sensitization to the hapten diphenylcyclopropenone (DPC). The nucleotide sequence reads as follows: TGCAGTGCTGGGAGCCTGGGGGCTAGCGGGGCAGAGAAGGATACGCAGTATTTT. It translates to CSAGSLGASGAEKDTQYF.